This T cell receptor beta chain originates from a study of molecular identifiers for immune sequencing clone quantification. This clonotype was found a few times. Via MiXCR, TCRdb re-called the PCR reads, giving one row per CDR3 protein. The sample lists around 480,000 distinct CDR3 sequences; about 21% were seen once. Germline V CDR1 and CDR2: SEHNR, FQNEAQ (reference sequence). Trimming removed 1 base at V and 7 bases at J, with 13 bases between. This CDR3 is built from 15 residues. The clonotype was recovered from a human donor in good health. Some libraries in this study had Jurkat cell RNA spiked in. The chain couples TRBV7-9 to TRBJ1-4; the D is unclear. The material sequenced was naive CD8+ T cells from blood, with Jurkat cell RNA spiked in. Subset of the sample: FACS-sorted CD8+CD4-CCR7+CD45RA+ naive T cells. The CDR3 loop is CASSLVPGEGEKLFF. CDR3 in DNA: TGTGCCAGCAGCTTAGTTCCCGGAGAGGGTGAAAAACTGTTTTTT.